These 20 T cell receptor beta chains were sequenced from one sample in a study of molecular identifiers for immune sequencing clone quantification. MiXCR, run by TCRdb on the PCR reads, gives a single entry per CDR3 protein. The data show just under 65,000 distinct CDR3 sequences, over 15% seen once. Material: naive CD8+ T cells from blood, with Jurkat cell RNA spiked in. Subset given: FACS-sorted CD8+CD4-CCR7+CD45RA+ naive T cells. The receptors were sampled from a human donor in good health. Some libraries in this study had Jurkat cell RNA spiked in.

Worth noting for this clonotype: A much bigger clone sits one base away, suggesting this may be a read error. As DNA, the CDR3 is TGTGCCAGCAATGAAGGAGGAGAGACCCAGTACTTC. Encoded protein: CASNEGGETQYF. This chain connects TRBV7-9 to TRBJ2-5, with D perhaps TRBD2 (5 bases). V gave up 7 bases and J gave up 4 bases, with 10 bases separating them. In germline, CDR1 is SEHNR, CDR2 FQNEAQ (reference sequence). The CDR3 totals 12 residues.

A few counts support this clonotype. The chain uses TRBV6-1 and TRBJ2-7, with D perhaps matching TRBD1 or TRBD2 (5 bases each). The CDR3 loop spans 14 amino acids. Germline CDR1 MNHNS, CDR2 SASEGT. V was shortened by 2 bases and J by 3 bases, with 11 bases between the two germline ends. The CDR3 coding sequence is TGTGCCAGCAGTGAAATCGGGACCAACTACGAGCAGTACTTC. Its translation: CASSEIGTNYEQYF.

J is TRBJ2-6 and V is TRBV21-1; TRBD2 was called by the table and not checked on the DNA. TRBV21-1 is recorded as a pseudogene. The CDR3 consists of 21 residues. The CDR3 region is CASSKAQGLWDYRTGANVLTF. CDR3 nucleotide sequence: TGTGCCAGCAGCAAAGCGCAAGGGCTCTGGGATTATAGGACTGGGGCCAACGTCCTGACTTTC.

Concerning this clonotype itself: As the CDR3 is not closed by the conserved phenylalanine or tryptophan, this likely results from a read error. V usage is TRBV3-1 and J usage is TRBJ2-7; the D gene is possibly TRBD2 (6 bases). This CDR3 region has 14 residues. Germline V lookup: CDR1 LGHDT, CDR2 YNNKEL (reference sequence). V shed 6 bases and J shed 4 bases, with 16 bases lying between them. CDR3 sequence (DNA): TGTGCCAGCAGAGACGGGAGAGGGTTTTACGAGCAGTACTCC. This encodes CASRDGRGFYEQYS.

This clonotype was seen many times. The J gene is TRBJ1-1, the V gene TRBV28; no clear D gene. Germline-derived CDR1 and CDR2 are MDHEN and SYDVKM. The germline V and J ends were trimmed by 2 bases and 1 base, with 11 bases remaining between them. This CDR3 is 15 amino acids long. Here the CDR3 DNA reads TGTGCCAGCAGTTTAATCCGGCAAGAGAACACTGAAGCTTTCTTT. As protein: CASSLIRQENTEAFF. The full variable domain, its missing parts supplied by reference TRBV28 and TRBJ1-1, is DVKVTQSSRYLVKRTGEKVFLECVQDMDHENMFWYRQDPGLGLRLIYFSYDVKMKEKGDIPEGYSVSREKKERFSLILESASTNQTSMYLCASSLIRQENTEAFFGQGTRLTVV.

This clonotype occurred many times. At one of its ends the junction is not consistent with the germline gene, which may arise from a read error. The CDR3 region has the DNA TGTGCCAGCGGCGTAAACCGGAATGAGCAGTTCTTC. Translating it yields CASGVNRNEQFF. The chain has TRBV9 and TRBJ2-1, with D uncertain. This CDR3 is built from 12 residues. Germline V gene sequence: CDR1 SGDLS, CDR2 YYNGEE.

This clonotype was recorded many times. The CDR3 protein is CASSYGLAGEGEQFF. The CDR3 nucleotides are TGTGCCAGCAGTTACGGGCTAGCGGGAGAGGGTGAGCAGTTCTTC. This chain connects TRBV6-5 to TRBJ2-1; 10 nucleotides match TRBD2. Germline V CDR1 and CDR2: MNHEY, SVGAGI. Trimming at V came to 2 bases and at J to 9 bases, leaving 7 bases not matched to a gene. CDR3 size: 15 residues.

This clonotype was counted many times. The chain uses TRBV7-2 and TRBJ2-1; D unresolved. Trimming removed 1 base from V and 8 bases from J, with 12 bases in between. The CDR3 contains 14 residues. CDR1 and CDR2 (germline): SGHTA, FQGNSA. In nucleotides, the CDR3 is TGTGCCAGCAGCTTAGATCCCGAAGCAGATGAGCAGTTCTTC. This translates into CASSLDPEADEQFF.

This clonotype was counted ten times or more. V and J are TRBV6-5 and TRBJ2-1; 9 bases match TRBD1. The V and J ends lost 2 bases and 4 bases, in that order; junction bases with no gene match: 6. The length of the CDR3 is 16 residues. Germline V gene data show CDR1 as MNHEY and CDR2 as SVGAGI. CDR3 in amino acids: CASSYTTGGYYNEQFF. For the CDR3, the DNA is TGTGCCAGCAGTTACACCACAGGGGGCTATTACAATGAGCAGTTCTTC.

The table lists this clonotype with many counts. This chain uses TRBV21-1 with TRBJ2-2; the table assigns TRBD2, which was not confirmed against the DNA. TRBV21-1 is given as a pseudogene. The CDR3 is 17 residues long. CDR3 sequence reads: CASSKEEREGHNGELFF. Written as DNA, the CDR3 is TGTGCCAGCAGCAAAGAGGAGCGGGAGGGCCATAACGGGGAGCTGTTTTTT.

This clonotype was seen ten or more times. The chain links TRBV5-6 to TRBJ1-4, with TRBD1 matching 7 bases. The CDR3 is 14 amino acids. With V trimmed by 0 bases and J by 12 bases, 8 bases remained unmatched. Germline assignment: CDR1 SGHDT and CDR2 YYEEEE. Here the CDR3 reads CASSLVQGEGELFF. CDR3 nucleotide sequence: TGTGCCAGCAGCTTGGTTCAGGGGGAAGGGGAACTGTTTTTT. Using reference TRBV5-6 and TRBJ1-4 for the parts outside the CDR3, the full variable domain is DAGVTQSPTHLIKTRGQQVTLRCSPKSGHDTVSWYQQALGQGPQFIFQYYEEEERQRGNFPDRFSGHQFPNYSSELNVNALLLGDSALYLCASSLVQGEGELFFGSGTQLSVL.

In this sample, this clonotype turned up many times. The chain joins TRBV12-5 to TRBJ1-2, with 7 bases aligning to TRBD1. The V segment lost 1 base and the J segment 8 bases; nucleotides outside the gene matches: 7. This CDR3 region has 14 residues. Germline CDR1 is LGHNT and CDR2 is FRNRAP. CDR3 coding DNA: TGTGCTAGTGGTTTGGAAACAGGGGTTCGAGGCTACACCTTC. Its protein product is CASGLETGVRGYTF.

In its sample, this clonotype was seen a few times. A read error is possible here, since a much larger clone lies one base away. The chain employs TRBV28 and TRBJ1-5; D remains unclear. Trimming pared 7 bases from V and 1 base from J, leaving 17 bases between. CDR1 is MDHEN and CDR2 is SYDVKM in the germline V gene. This CDR3 is built from 16 residues. CDR3 protein: CASTYIPGKSNQPQHF. In DNA form, the CDR3 reads TGTGCCAGCACCTACATCCCGGGAAAAAGCAATCAGCCCCAGCATTTT.

This clonotype has at least ten counts. In nucleotides, the CDR3 is TGTGCCAGTAGTATAGGGGACAGCGCCTACAATGAGCAGTTCTTC. It translates to CASSIGDSAYNEQFF. The chain combines TRBV19 with TRBJ2-1, with TRBD1 identical over 7 bases. J was trimmed by 2 bases and V by 1 base; bases with no gene match: 2. CDR1 is LNHDA, CDR2 SQIVND, per germline (reference sequence). The CDR3 runs 15 residues.

This clonotype was observed many times. The V and J genes are TRBV14 and TRBJ2-3; 8 positions match TRBD2. V shed 4 bases, J shed 2 bases, and the junction held 8 bases outside the gene matches. Germline CDR1 and CDR2: SGHDN and FVKESK. This CDR3 comprises 16 residues. CDR3 in amino acids: CASSPLTSGSTDTQYF. CDR3 nucleotides: TGTGCCAGCAGCCCGCTCACTAGCGGATCCACAGATACGCAGTATTTT.

J is TRBJ2-7 and V is TRBV7-2, with 10 bases identical to TRBD2. V shed 5 bases, J shed 6 bases, and the junction held 7 bases outside the gene matches. CDR3 length: 14 residues. Germline V gives CDR1 SGHTA, CDR2 FQGNSA. CDR3 region: CASSGLAGVSEQYF. In nucleotides, the CDR3 is TGTGCCAGCAGCGGGCTAGCGGGAGTATCCGAGCAGTACTTC.

This clonotype was seen many times. The gene calls are TRBV28 and TRBJ2-3; D unresolved. Trimming removed 1 base at V and 6 bases at J, with 14 bases between. The CDR3 totals 15 residues. Germline-derived CDR1 and CDR2 are MDHEN and SYDVKM. The CDR3 loop reads CASSLLNGPLDTQYF. CDR3 in DNA: TGTGCCAGCAGTTTATTGAACGGCCCCTTGGATACGCAGTATTTT. Together with reference TRBV28 and TRBJ2-3, the CDR3 gives the full variable domain: DVKVTQSSRYLVKRTGEKVFLECVQDMDHENMFWYRQDPGLGLRLIYFSYDVKMKEKGDIPEGYSVSREKKERFSLILESASTNQTSMYLCASSLLNGPLDTQYFGPGTRLTVL.

This clonotype has more than one count but fewer than ten. V and J are TRBV5-4 and TRBJ2-3; TRBD1 matches 11 bases. The CDR3 runs 16 residues. Germline assignment: CDR1 SGHNT and CDR2 YYREEE (reference sequence). Trimming cost V 4 bases and J 4 bases; bases outside gene matches: 8. The CDR3, as DNA: TGTGCCAGCAGCCCTTGGACAGGGGGCGTCTCAGATACGCAGTATTTT. Its translation: CASSPWTGGVSDTQYF.

This clonotype was counted ten times or more. This chain links TRBV15 with TRBJ1-5; the D gene is possibly TRBD1 (6 bases). V was shortened by 5 bases and J by 4 bases, with 12 bases between the two germline ends. Germline V lookup: CDR1 LNHNV, CDR2 YYDKDF (reference sequence). There are 14 residues in the CDR3. For the CDR3, the DNA is TGTGCCACCAGCTTTCGAAGGGGGAATCAGCCCCAGCATTTT. Protein sequence: CATSFRRGNQPQHF. The complete variable domain, with remaining parts taken from reference TRBV15 and TRBJ1-5, reads DAMVIQNPRYQVTQFGKPVTLSCSQTLNHNVMYWYQQKSSQAPKLLFHYYDKDFNNEADTPDNFQSRRPNTSFCFLDIRSPGLGDTAMYLCATSFRRGNQPQHFGDGTRLSIL.

The table lists this clonotype with many counts. The DNA for the CDR3 is TGTGCCAGCAGACGGCGCACAGATACGCAGTATTTT. As protein: CASRRRTDTQYF. This chain uses TRBV12-3 or TRBV12-4 with TRBJ2-3; no definite D call. V lost 6 bases and J 1 base, leaving 5 bases between the germline ends. This CDR3 is built from 12 residues.